The T cell receptor (beta chain) under discussion was sequenced for a study of chemoradiotherapy in HPV16-positive cancers. Study summary: A couple of HPV16-positive patients' cells yielded candidate HPV-specific clones and common motifs.

In regard to this clone: Its antigen is still unknown.

Repertoires were generated with immunoSEQ multiplex PCR, while TCRdb's copy carries only in-frame clones and drops some. The profile covers 65,000 to 80,000 clones, with about nine tenths appearing a single time and over 4% taken by the ten largest. CDR3 size: 13 residues. V lost 1 base and J 1 base, leaving 4 bases between the germline ends. Germline V gene sequence: CDR1 SGHTA, CDR2 FQGTGA. General study findings and limits: In HPV16-positive patients, HPV-responsive T-cell expansion tracked better recurrence-free survival. Candidate HPV-specific clones and E7-related TCR motifs grew in tumor during treatment. Functional assays defining HPV-specific T cells used only a couple of HPV16-positive patients.

The specimen was blood, collected from a patient who underwent chemoradiotherapy. The chain has TRBV7-3 and TRBJ1-1; D remains ambiguous. This TCR was sampled from a human donor with HPV-associated anogenital cancer. The CDR3 sequence: CASSLRRNTEAFF. The CDR3 DNA is TGTGCCAGCAGCTTAAGGAGGAACACTGAAGCTTTCTTT.